Listed below are T cell receptor beta chains from one sample, sequenced in a study of T-cell memory formation after mild COVID-19. A single record per CDR3 protein comes from TCRdb applying MiXCR to the 5' RACE reads. The table lists around 340,000 distinct CDR3 sequences, approximately 15% of them singletons. The sample comprised PBMCs or a T cell subset sorted from them (not recorded which). These receptors originate from a man younger than 30 who had mild COVID-19 (a few samples of this study predate the infection). Cell type and time point are not known. The CDR3 runs from the conserved cysteine through the conserved F or W.

v_call	j_call	cdr3_aa
TRBV7-9	TRBJ2-3	CASIGVGSTDTQYF
TRBV24-1	TRBJ2-1	CATSDQGQGDGEQFF
TRBV6-5	TRBJ1-5	CASSYSGGFQPQHF
TRBV9	TRBJ1-4	CASRKNEKLFF
TRBV6-6	TRBJ2-2	CASSTGADTGELFF
TRBV7-9	TRBJ2-7	CASSAKYHEQYF
TRBV4-3	TRBJ2-1	CASSQDTGHRGGNEQFF
TRBV3-1	TRBJ2-1	CASRDWTSGGAYNEQFF
TRBV2	TRBJ2-3	CASSELDGIDTQYF
TRBV7-9	TRBJ2-4	CASSLDFRGAKNIQYF
TRBV12-3/TRBV12-4	TRBJ1-1	CASSLALSREAFF
TRBV4-2	TRBJ2-1	CASSQDYSPKILFF
TRBV20-1	TRBJ2-3	CSAAGLGTGGRRDTQYF
TRBV12-3/TRBV12-4	TRBJ2-3	CASSLAGYTQYF
TRBV29-1	TRBJ2-3	CSVGLGDTQYF
TRBV20-1	TRBJ2-3	CSARDPARGPGTDTQYF
TRBV7-2	TRBJ2-1	CASSFGARYTEQFF
TRBV25-1	TRBJ1-2	CASSHEGDRGLGYTF
TRBV5-1	TRBJ1-2	CASSYQGGEGGYTF
TRBV28	TRBJ2-7	CATVTAYEQYF
TRBV28	TRBJ2-7	CASSLPDTYEQYF
TRBV3-1	TRBJ1-5	CASSPGRTGAPQHF
TRBV6-2/TRBV6-3	TRBJ1-5	CASSAPVIRRIQPQHF
TRBV29-1	TRBJ2-5	CSVEEGRGNQETQYF
TRBV15	TRBJ2-1	CATSRRRESYNEQFF
TRBV2	TRBJ1-2	CASREVILYGYTF
TRBV5-6	TRBJ2-3	CASSAEWAHTQYF
TRBV28	TRBJ2-7	CASSSNPWTGSHEQYF
TRBV7-2	TRBJ1-1	CASSLVGPFSFF
TRBV28	TRBJ2-5	CASSPTGRGPQETQYF